In its sample, the clone carrying this TCR beta chain was seen once. What it recognizes is unknown. Libraries were prepared by immunoSEQ multiplex PCR; TCRdb keeps only in-frame clonotypes and omits some of them. The table records about 1.1 million clones, about 72% of them present only once. The data are from a study of shared clonotypes between healthy human individuals. General study results and limits: The generation probabilities recorded for non-shared clonotypes fell below those of clonotypes shared by all four donors. Few donors restricted represented genetic and exposure-history diversity.

Germline CDR1 and CDR2: LGHNA and YSLEER. The CDR3 loop spans 13 amino acids. Trimming took off 0 bases at V and 5 bases at J, with 8 bases between the two ends. The chain is built from TRBV4-3 and TRBJ2-7; D is unclear. This receptor was obtained from a man younger than 35 in good health. Some clones in this sample may be carry-over from other donors' samples. Sequenced sample: memory CD4+ T cells from PBMCs. The subset denotes: CD45RA-negative fraction. CDR3 DNA sequence: TGCGCCAGCAGCCAAGACCGGGCTAACGAGCAGTACTTC. As protein: CASSQDRANEQYF.